The 28 T cell receptor beta chains below were found in one sample sequenced in a study of patients and donors after allogeneic stem cell transplantation. From the RT-PCR reads, TCRdb called clonotypes with MiXCR, one entry per CDR3 protein. The sample consists of around 150,000 distinct CDR3 sequences, about two fifths of them appearing once. Material: blood, either unsorted or a sorted T cell fraction (not recorded which). All receptors come from a human donor who was either an allogeneic HSCT recipient or a stem cell or donor lymphocyte infusion donor (not recorded which). It is not recorded whose cells these are; they may come from a transplant donor.

This clonotype has a single count. This chain connects TRBV20-1 to TRBJ1-2, with TRBD1 matching over 9 bases. Trimming at V came to 6 bases and at J to 7 bases, leaving 6 bases not matched to a gene. The CDR3 is made up of 12 amino acids. Germline V gives CDR1 DFQATT, CDR2 SNEGSKA (reference sequence). The CDR3 loop is CSAPQGARGYTF. The CDR3 coding sequence is TGCAGTGCCCCACAGGGGGCGCGTGGCTACACCTTC.

The V gene is TRBV24-1, the J gene TRBJ2-3; D is perhaps TRBD2 (6 bases). Between the trimmed V and J ends, which lost 5 bases and 3 bases, there was a span of 14 bases. The CDR3 extends over 15 amino acids. Per the germline V gene, CDR1 is KGHDR and CDR2 is SFDVKD. The CDR3 region has the DNA TGTGCCACCAGTGGGCTCGGGGGAAAGACAGATACGCAGTATTTT. Translation gives CATSGLGGKTDTQYF.

This chain's CDR3 is CSARDDRGNGYTF. For the CDR3, the DNA is TGCAGTGCTAGGGACGACAGGGGGAATGGCTACACCTTC. The chain combines TRBV20-1 with TRBJ1-2, with TRBD1 identical over 9 bases. V dropped 3 bases and J dropped 6; count of bases not matched to a gene: 5. The CDR3 has 13 amino acids. Per the germline V gene, CDR1 is DFQATT and CDR2 is SNEGSKA (reference sequence).

This chain uses TRBV7-9 with TRBJ2-1; TRBD1 aligns across 7 bases. From germline, CDR1 is SEHNR and CDR2 FQNEAQ (reference sequence). The trim removed 5 bases at V and 5 bases at J, leaving 12 bases unmatched. The CDR3 spans 16 residues. The DNA for the CDR3 is TGTGCCAGCAGCCCTGATTTCGGGACAGAACACAATGAGCAGTTCTTC. It is translated as CASSPDFGTEHNEQFF.

The V gene is TRBV6-2 or TRBV6-3, the J gene TRBJ1-5; the match to TRBD1 covers 8 bases. Germline values: CDR1 MNHEY, CDR2 SVGEGT. The CDR3 has 13 amino acids. With 4 bases clipped from V and 7 bases from J, the junction kept 3 bases outside the gene matches. CDR3 sequence: CASSSTGAQPQHF. The CDR3 region has the DNA TGTGCCAGCAGTTCGACAGGGGCCCAGCCCCAGCATTTT.

This clonotype was counted ten times or more. The chain links TRBV20-1 to TRBJ1-4; no definite D call. Germline V lookup: CDR1 DFQATT, CDR2 SNEGSKA (reference sequence). V lost 3 bases and J 6 bases, leaving 11 bases between the germline ends. The CDR3 extends over 13 amino acids. CDR3 in DNA: TGCAGTGCTAGGTCGGACGTCGATGAAAAACTGTTTTTT. Residues: CSARSDVDEKLFF.

This clonotype turned up a few times. The chain links TRBV28 to TRBJ1-1; no definite D call. Trimming removed 8 bases at V and 4 bases at J, with 8 bases between. CDR1 and CDR2 from the germline V gene are MDHEN and SYDVKM. The CDR3 is made up of 11 amino acids. The CDR3 DNA sequence: TGTGCCAGCTTCTTCGGCACTGAAGCTTTCTTT. It translates to CASFFGTEAFF.

This clonotype was seen a few times. The V gene is TRBV20-1, the J gene TRBJ1-1; weak D call: TRBD1 (5 bases). V lost 5 bases, J lost 11 bases, and 15 bases lay in between. This CDR3 contains 11 residues. CDR1 is DFQATT and CDR2 is SNEGSKA in the germline V gene (reference sequence). CDR3 sequence (DNA): TGCAGTGCTTACCTCCAGGGTTATGCTTTCTTT. Translated, it gives CSAYLQGYAFF.

The rearrangement joins TRBV2 to TRBJ1-6, with a weak D call TRBD1 (5 bases). The V gene lost 1 base and the J gene lost 9 bases, with 16 bases spanning the gap. CDR3 length: 16 amino acids. Germline values: CDR1 SNHLY, CDR2 FYNNEI. The CDR3 nucleotides are TGTGCCAGCAGTGAAGGTGGGGCTACCCTAGGTTCACCCCTCCACTTT. Translating it yields CASSEGGATLGSPLHF.

This clonotype was counted between two and nine times. V is TRBV2 and J is TRBJ1-1; D remains unclear. Trimming stripped 5 bases from V and 1 base from J, with 5 bases between. Per germline, CDR1 SNHLY and CDR2 FYNNEI. The CDR3 spans 12 residues. This CDR3 is CASSSWNTEAFF. For the CDR3, the DNA is TGTGCCAGCAGTTCATGGAACACTGAAGCTTTCTTT. Filled out from reference TRBV2 and TRBJ1-1, the complete variable domain reads EPEVTQTPSHQVTQMGQEVILRCVPISNHLYFYWYRQILGQKVEFLVSFYNNEISEKSEIFDDQFSVERPDGSNFTLKIRSTKLEDSAMYFCASSSWNTEAFFGQGTRLTVV.

This clonotype was seen only a few times. The CDR3 nucleotides are TGCAGCGTTGCGGGGGCACGGGGCTACACCTTC. It is translated as CSVAGARGYTF. The V call is TRBV29-1, the J call TRBJ1-2; possible D gene TRBD1, 6 bases. With 4 bases removed from V and 8 bases from J, the gap between germline ends came to 11 bases. The germline V gene has CDR1 SQVTM and CDR2 ANQGSEA. The CDR3 totals 11 residues.

There are a few counts of this clonotype. This chain joins TRBV12-3 or TRBV12-4 and TRBJ1-5; D is perhaps TRBD1 (5 bases). Trimming took off 3 bases at V and 7 bases at J, with 22 bases between the two ends. This CDR3 contains 17 residues. The CDR3 DNA reads as TGTGCCAGCAGTTTGGACTCGGGCAGGTTTGGGGCGCAGCCCCAGCATTTT. It specifies CASSLDSGRFGAQPQHF.

This clonotype has more than one count but fewer than ten. V is TRBV27 and J is TRBJ1-6; D is possibly TRBD1 (5 bases). V lost 5 bases and J lost 7, with 21 bases in between. The germline V gene encodes CDR1 MNHEY and CDR2 SMNVEV (reference sequence). CDR3 size: 17 residues. CDR3: CASSRGAGLPLNSPLHF. CDR3 sequence (DNA): TGTGCCAGCAGTCGTGGGGCGGGACTACCTCTGAATTCACCCCTCCACTTT.

This clonotype was observed a handful of times. The chain combines TRBV5-1 with TRBJ1-3; D is unclear. The CDR3 is 17 residues long. V was shortened by 1 base and J by 3 bases, with 17 bases between the two germline ends. Germline loops: CDR1 SGHRS, CDR2 YFSETQ. CDR3 coding DNA: TGCGCCAGCAGCTTGACTCCGGCGAGGGCTGGTGGAAACACCATATATTTT. Translation: CASSLTPARAGGNTIYF.

The rearrangement links TRBV6-6 to TRBJ1-2, with D perhaps matching TRBD1 (5 bases). There are 17 residues in the CDR3. Germline V gene lookup returns CDR1 MNHNY and CDR2 SVGAGI (reference sequence). Between the trimmed V and J ends, which lost 7 bases and 3 bases, there was a span of 24 bases. CDR3: CASTPRAGPEGDYGYTF. The DNA of the CDR3 is TGTGCCAGCACCCCTAGGGCAGGGCCTGAGGGTGACTATGGCTACACCTTC.

This clonotype was recorded a few times. Here the CDR3 reads CASSLGEPDTQYF. The DNA of the CDR3 is TGTGCCAGCAGCTTAGGGGAACCAGATACGCAGTATTTT. V is TRBV7-9 and J is TRBJ2-3; D not resolved. V lost 1 base and J 4 bases, leaving 6 bases between the germline ends. CDR3 length: 13 residues. Germline V gene lookup returns CDR1 SEHNR and CDR2 FQNEAQ (reference sequence).

This clonotype was recorded a few times. The chain carries TRBV7-9 and TRBJ1-6, with 7 bases identical to TRBD1. Per the germline V gene, CDR1 is SEHNR and CDR2 is FQNEAQ (reference sequence). This CDR3 is built from 16 residues. Unmatched junction bases numbered 10, after V lost 5 bases and J lost 6 bases. CDR3 DNA: TGTGCCAGCAGCGACACCCAGGGGGAGTTTAATTCACCCCTCCACTTT. Its protein product is CASSDTQGEFNSPLHF.

J is TRBJ2-2 and V is TRBV10-2; 8 nucleotides agree with TRBD1. This CDR3 comprises 15 residues. CDR1 and CDR2 (germline): WSHSY, SAAADI. The J segment lost 7 bases and the V segment lost 0 bases, leaving 4 bases of the junction unmatched. DNA of the CDR3: TGCGCCAGCAGTGAGTCGACAGGGGCAGGCGGGGAGCTGTTTTTT. Protein sequence: CASSESTGAGGELFF.

This chain joins TRBV4-2 and TRBJ2-7, with 11 bases aligning to TRBD2. Losses at the gene ends were 0 bases for V and 1 base for J; bases not matched to a gene: 5. The CDR3 runs 17 residues. Germline V gene sequence: CDR1 LGHNA, CDR2 YNFKEQ. The CDR3 region is CASSQDFLAGGSYEQYF. The CDR3 bases are TGTGCCAGCAGCCAAGATTTCCTAGCGGGGGGTTCCTACGAGCAGTACTTC.

This clonotype was seen more than once but under ten times. V gene TRBV5-1 combines with J gene TRBJ1-4; D is perhaps TRBD1 (5 bases). The CDR3 is made up of 14 amino acids. Per germline, CDR1 SGHRS and CDR2 YFSETQ. The V gene lost 10 bases and the J gene lost 0 bases, with 13 bases spanning the gap. CDR3 protein: CARQGRPTNEKLFF. DNA of the CDR3: TGCGCCCGCCAGGGCCGCCCAACTAATGAAAAACTGTTTTTT.

In this sample, this clonotype turned up a few times. This chain connects TRBV20-1 to TRBJ1-1; no clear D. V lost 1 base to trimming and J lost 4 bases, with 4 bases between them. In germline, CDR1 is DFQATT, CDR2 SNEGSKA (reference sequence). This CDR3 comprises 11 residues. Written as DNA, the CDR3 is TGCAGTGCTAGAGGGAGCACTGAAGCTTTCTTT. It is translated as CSARGSTEAFF.

In its sample, this clonotype was seen a few times. V is TRBV4-2 and J is TRBJ2-3; D not certain. Per germline, CDR1 LGHNA and CDR2 YNFKEQ. V dropped 6 bases and J dropped 0 bases, with 7 bases sitting between them. There are 13 residues in the CDR3. CDR3 nucleotides: TGTGCCAGCAGTAATCCGAGCACAGATACGCAGTATTTT. Its translation is CASSNPSTDTQYF.

The chain links TRBV5-1 to TRBJ1-1; D is undetermined. CDR3 size: 13 residues. Germline assignment: CDR1 SGHRS and CDR2 YFSETQ. Trimming took off 3 bases at V and 3 bases at J, with 9 bases between the two ends. This CDR3 reads CASSYTPDTEAFF. The DNA of the CDR3 is TGCGCCAGCAGCTACACACCGGACACTGAAGCTTTCTTT. Based on the CDR3 plus reference TRBV5-1 and TRBJ1-1, the full variable domain is KAGVTQTPRYLIKTRGQQVTLSCSPISGHRSVSWYQQTPGQGLQFLFEYFSETQRNKGNFPGRFSGRQFSNSRSEMNVSTLELGDSALYLCASSYTPDTEAFFGQGTRLTVV.

The chain uses TRBV12-3 or TRBV12-4 and TRBJ1-1, with 10 bases lining up with TRBD1. V lost 6 bases to trimming and J lost 4 bases; unmatched junction nucleotides: 8. The CDR3 extends over 15 amino acids. The CDR3 sequence: CASRPGTGVSTEAFF. As DNA, the CDR3 is TGTGCCAGCAGGCCGGGGACAGGGGTCTCCACTGAAGCTTTCTTT.

The rearrangement uses TRBV9 and TRBJ1-1; 9 positions agree with TRBD1. This CDR3 comprises 13 residues. J gave up 8 bases and V 6 bases, and 8 bases lay outside the gene matches. Germline CDR1 reads SGDLS; CDR2 reads YYNGEE. CDR3 sequence: CASNRQGVNEAFF. The CDR3 bases are TGTGCCAGCAACAGACAGGGGGTGAACGAAGCTTTCTTT. Looking up the rest from reference TRBV9 and TRBJ1-1 gives the full variable domain: DSGVTQTPKHLITATGQRVTLRCSPRSGDLSVYWYQQSLDQGLQFLIQYYNGEERAKGNILERFSAQQFPDLHSELNLSSLELGDSALYFCASNRQGVNEAFFGQGTRLTVV.

The rearrangement uses TRBV5-6 and TRBJ1-6; 10 bases align to TRBD1. Unmatched junction bases numbered 14, after V lost 4 bases and J lost 10 bases. There are 17 residues in the CDR3. Germline values: CDR1 SGHDT, CDR2 YYEEEE. The CDR3 here is CASSPGTGAQRESPLHF. Written as DNA, the CDR3 is TGTGCCAGCAGCCCGGGGACAGGGGCCCAGAGAGAATCACCCCTCCACTTT.

This clonotype appeared a few times. The chain is built from TRBV12-3 or TRBV12-4 and TRBJ2-5, with D possibly being TRBD1 (5 bases). Trimming cost V 5 bases and J 1 base, with 17 bases left between them. The CDR3 is 16 residues long. Written as DNA, the CDR3 is TGTGCCAGCAGTCCCTCGGCAGGGCTTCTCCAAGAGACCCAGTACTTC. Translation gives CASSPSAGLLQETQYF.

The sample holds a few counts of this clonotype. The chain employs TRBV30 and TRBJ1-2; possibly TRBD1 for D (5 bases). CDR1 and CDR2 from the germline V gene are GTSNPN and SVGIG (reference sequence). The CDR3 extends over 13 amino acids. CDR3 sequence (DNA): TGTGCTTCCGTCGGGGGATCTAACTATGGCTACACCTTC. The encoded protein is CASVGGSNYGYTF.